This T cell receptor beta chain was retrieved from a study of patients and donors after allogeneic stem cell transplantation. The CDR3 has 15 amino acids. The trim removed 3 bases at V and 9 bases at J, leaving 6 bases unmatched. In this sample, this clonotype turned up many times. TCRdb called the RT-PCR reads again in MiXCR, with one record for every CDR3 protein. The sample gives 400,000 to 450,000 distinct CDR3 sequences, 16% of which show up once; 7% to 7.5% is in the top ten. Sequencing used blood, either unsorted or a sorted T cell fraction (not recorded which). The origin of this receptor is a human donor who was either an allogeneic HSCT recipient or a stem cell or donor lymphocyte infusion donor (not recorded which). It is not recorded whose cells these are; they may come from a transplant donor. The chain couples TRBV12-3 or TRBV12-4 to TRBJ1-6; 9 bases fit TRBD1. The CDR3, as DNA: TGTGCCAGCAGTTTGGGGGGGACAGGGACTTCACCCCTCCACTTT. It encodes CASSLGGTGTSPLHF.